Following are 8 T cell receptor beta chains from one sample sequenced in a study of response to subunit inactivated influenza vaccine. A single record per CDR3 protein comes from TCRdb applying MiXCR to the RT-PCR reads. This table holds under 950,000 distinct CDR3 sequences, about 20% found once. Sequenced material: PBMCs from blood, taken 5 days after vaccination. These receptors all come from a middle-aged man who received an inactivated influenza vaccine.

The table lists this clonotype with a few counts. The chain carries TRBV29-1 and TRBJ2-5; D perhaps matches TRBD2 (6 bases). The V end was cut by 4 bases, the J end by 0 bases, with 9 bases between. Germline loops: CDR1 SQVTM, CDR2 ANQGSEA. CDR3 size: 13 residues. CDR3 sequence (DNA): TGCAGCGTTGGGTGGGGGGACCAAGAGACCCAGTACTTC. This sequence encodes CSVGWGDQETQYF.

This chain joins TRBV5-1 and TRBJ2-5; tentatively, D is TRBD2 (5 bases). Germline V gives CDR1 SGHRS, CDR2 YFSETQ. The length of the CDR3 is 13 residues. V was trimmed by 4 bases and J by 1 base, leaving 8 bases between them. The CDR3 DNA reads as TGCGCCAGCAGCGTAGCGAGCCAAGAGACCCAGTACTTC. Protein: CASSVASQETQYF.

This chain joins TRBV5-1 and TRBJ1-1, with D perhaps matching TRBD1 (6 bases). Germline loops: CDR1 SGHRS, CDR2 YFSETQ. This CDR3 has 14 residues. V dropped 4 bases and J dropped 7 bases, with 17 bases sitting between them. CDR3: CASSTAGQRGEAFF. The CDR3 DNA reads as TGCGCCAGCAGCACCGCCGGACAGAGAGGTGAAGCTTTCTTT.

The J gene is TRBJ2-1, the V gene TRBV27, with 7 nucleotides matching TRBD1. V lost 6 bases and J lost 8; bases outside the gene matches: 10. The CDR3 length is 14 residues. CDR1 and CDR2 from the germline V gene are MNHEY and SMNVEV (reference sequence). In nucleotides, the CDR3 is TGTGCCAGCAGGTCGGACAGGCCCCGACATGAGCAGTTCTTC. It codes for CASRSDRPRHEQFF.

This clonotype has only a few counts. The V gene is TRBV18, the J gene TRBJ1-2, with D possibly being TRBD1 (6 bases). The ends were cut back, 6 bases at V and 8 bases at J, with 13 bases in the middle. This CDR3 spans 12 amino acids. Germline lookup yields CDR1 KGHSH and CDR2 LQKENI. As DNA, the CDR3 is TGTGCCAGCTCCGAGGACAGTAGAGGCTACACCTTC. Protein product: CASSEDSRGYTF.

V is TRBV21-1 and J is TRBJ2-3; the table's D call, TRBD1, was not checked against the DNA. TRBV21-1 is classified as a pseudogene. This CDR3 has 19 amino acids. CDR3 DNA sequence: TGTGCCAGCAGCAAAGGGCCTCCGGGACAACGAGGGCTCAAAGATACGCAGTATTTT. Amino acid sequence: CASSKGPPGQRGLKDTQYF.

This clonotype was seen more than once but under ten times. The chain is built from TRBV24-1 and TRBJ2-1; D gene uncertain. The CDR3 has 15 amino acids. The germline gives CDR1 KGHDR, CDR2 SFDVKD. Deletions cut 5 bases from V and 8 bases from J, with 18 bases between. The CDR3 spells CATSVSTFGVHEQFF. For the CDR3, the DNA is TGTGCCACCAGTGTAAGTACTTTTGGGGTCCATGAGCAGTTCTTC.

The V gene is TRBV6-1, the J gene TRBJ2-5; 7 bases align to TRBD2. The CDR3 is 13 amino acids. The trim removed 5 bases at V and 5 bases at J, leaving 5 bases unmatched. Looked up from germline, CDR1 is MNHNS and CDR2 is SASEGT. The CDR3 coding sequence is TGTGCCAGCAGTCGGGGGGACGAGGAGACCCAGTACTTC. Protein product: CASSRGDEETQYF.